The text below deals with one T cell receptor beta chain. The cohort comprised adults aged about 18 to 100 years residing in some 24 US areas. The study counted Cohort 3 donors as recovered given two negative PCRs, clearance, or symptom resolution. Assay: immunoSEQ multiplex PCR; the TCRdb copy retains only in-frame clones and omits some. The sample has 300,000 to 450,000 clones; roughly nine tenths are singletons. CDR3 length: 15 residues. The germline V and J ends were trimmed by 10 bases and 8 bases, with 24 bases remaining between them. CDR1 is MNHEY, CDR2 SVGAGI, per germline. This sample is part of a study of blood T cell repertoires in COVID-19. As for the study in general: Sites across the United States, Italy and Spain contributed samples from acute and convalescent COVID-19.

This chain links TRBV6-5 with TRBJ2-1, with D tentatively TRBD1 (6 bases). The sequence was obtained from a man between 18 and 35 years old who had recovered from COVID-19. Sequenced material: PBMCs or T cells enriched from blood (not recorded which). CDR3 protein: CATLKGQGIMDEQFF. DNA for the CDR3: TGTGCCACCCTGAAGGGGCAGGGGATCATGGATGAGCAGTTCTTC.